One sample yielded the 10 T cell receptor beta chains listed below, sequenced in a study of OX40 agonist ivuxolimab in advanced cancers. TCRdb keeps only in-frame clones here, not all; method: immunoSEQ multiplex PCR. Found here are roughly 42,000 clones, 86% of them singletons; the top ten hold roughly 12%. Here the sequenced sample was CD4+ or CD8+ T cells sorted from blood, taken in a trial of the OX40 agonist ivuxolimab. The source of these receptors is an adult with an advanced solid tumor such as melanoma, head and neck, liver or kidney cancer.

This CDR3 is CASSHLGTEAFF. CDR3 DNA: TGTGCCAGCAGCCACCTGGGGACTGAAGCTTTCTTT. The V and J genes are TRBV16 and TRBJ1-1, with D hard to call. Germline V gene data show CDR1 as KGHSY and CDR2 as FQNENV. V was cut by 3 bases and J by 5 bases, with 7 bases left in between. This CDR3 is 12 amino acids long.

The chain joins TRBV28 to TRBJ2-7, with D possibly matching TRBD1 (5 bases). This CDR3 contains 16 residues. Trimming stripped 7 bases from V and 2 bases from J, with 21 bases between. In germline, CDR1 is MDHEN, CDR2 SYDVKM. CDR3 loop: CASTTDIRVSAYEQYF. The CDR3 region has the DNA TGTGCCAGCACTACTGACATCAGGGTATCGGCCTACGAGCAGTACTTC.

The rearrangement uses TRBV5-1 and TRBJ2-4; 8 nucleotides line up with TRBD1. V was clipped by 3 bases and J by 0 bases; unmatched bases: 2. The V gene's germline CDR1 is SGHRS and CDR2 YFSETQ. This CDR3 has 15 amino acids. The DNA for the CDR3 is TGCGCCAGCAGCTATGACAGGGGAGCCAAAAACATTCAGTACTTC. Protein: CASSYDRGAKNIQYF.

CDR3 amino acids: CASSLVGRGNEQFF. The DNA of the CDR3 is TGTGCCAGCAGCTTAGTCGGGAGAGGCAATGAGCAGTTCTTC. This chain connects TRBV7-8 to TRBJ2-1; possible D gene TRBD2, 6 bases. The CDR3 spans 14 residues. Germline V gives CDR1 SGHVS, CDR2 FQNEAQ. V gave up 1 base and J gave up 6 bases, with 10 bases separating them.

The rearrangement joins TRBV6-5 to TRBJ2-1; 8 bases align to TRBD2. This CDR3 contains 15 residues. CDR1 is MNHEY, CDR2 SVGAGI, per germline. The junction had 6 bases not matched to a gene; V was cut back by 4 bases and J by 4 bases. The CDR3 region has the DNA TGTGCCAGCAGTTCTTATAGCGGGGTATACAATGAGCAGTTCTTC. Translating gives CASSSYSGVYNEQFF.

The V call is TRBV9, the J call TRBJ1-2; maybe TRBD1 (5 bases). The length of the CDR3 is 11 residues. V was trimmed by 7 bases and J by 2 bases, leaving 6 bases between them. Germline V gives CDR1 SGDLS, CDR2 YYNGEE. The CDR3 coding sequence is TGTGCCAGCTGGGGGAACTATGGCTACACCTTC. It translates to CASWGNYGYTF. The full variable domain, in which reference TRBV9 and TRBJ1-2 provide the parts outside the CDR3, is DSGVTQTPKHLITATGQRVTLRCSPRSGDLSVYWYQQSLDQGLQFLIQYYNGEERAKGNILERFSAQQFPDLHSELNLSSLELGDSALYFCASWGNYGYTFGSGTRLTVV.

The rearrangement uses TRBV28 and TRBJ1-5; D uncertain. Looked up from germline, CDR1 is MDHEN and CDR2 is SYDVKM. The CDR3 contains 14 residues. V gave up 3 bases and J gave up 0 bases, with 6 bases separating them. The CDR3 here is CASSLRVSNQPQHF. Written as DNA, the CDR3 is TGTGCCAGCAGTTTGAGGGTTAGCAATCAGCCCCAGCATTTT.

This clone appeared a few times. This chain joins TRBV5-5 and TRBJ1-2, with TRBD1 matching over 9 bases. CDR1 is SGHKS, CDR2 YYEKEE, per germline (reference sequence). This CDR3 has 16 residues. Germline trimming cut 0 bases from V and 5 bases from J; bases unmatched to any gene: 8. The CDR3 nucleotides read TGTGCCAGCAGCTTGGCCGGACAGGGGACGAGGTATGGCTACACCTTC. It is translated as CASSLAGQGTRYGYTF.

The genes are TRBV28 and TRBJ1-1; weak D call: TRBD1 (6 bases). CDR3 size: 13 residues. From germline, CDR1 is MDHEN and CDR2 SYDVKM. The V end was cut by 6 bases, the J end by 5 bases, with 13 bases between. The CDR3 loop is CASSPGGGTEAFF. The CDR3 region has the DNA TGTGCCAGCAGCCCCGGAGGGGGGACTGAAGCTTTCTTT.

The V gene is TRBV7-9, the J gene TRBJ1-2; D gene uncertain. Per germline, CDR1 SEHNR and CDR2 FQNEAQ (reference sequence). The CDR3 has 14 amino acids. Trimming shortened V by 1 base and J by 2 bases, and 8 bases separated the two germline ends. The CDR3 spells CASSLGPTNYGYTF. In DNA form, the CDR3 reads TGTGCCAGCAGCTTAGGTCCCACAAACTATGGCTACACCTTC.